A single sample gave rise to the 32 T cell receptor beta chains below, sequenced in a study of blood T cells in healthy people across ages. Sample-barcoded 5' priming and a J-beta primer mix drove a second PCR of about 7 to 11 cycles. TCRdb passed the 5' RACE reads through MiXCR, listing each CDR3 protein once. Found here are fewer than 800,000 distinct CDR3 sequences, 25% of them singletons; the top ten hold under 10%. These data were likewise used in another study, on T cells of mothers and their children.

Sequencing was done on a sample of blood. These TCRs come from a boy between 10 and 17 years old in good health.

About this clonotype itself: A junction boundary mismatches the germline segment, possibly from a read error. The chain links TRBV19 to TRBJ1-4; D gene uncertain. Germline assignment: CDR1 LNHDA and CDR2 SQIVND (reference sequence). CDR3 size: 12 residues. The CDR3 reads CACSIWGEKLFF. DNA for the CDR3: TGTGCCTGTAGTATCTGGGGTGAAAAACTGTTTTTT.

A few counts support this clonotype. The chain is built from TRBV3-1 and TRBJ1-1, with D possibly being TRBD1 (5 bases). Germline CDR1 reads LGHDT; CDR2 reads YNNKEL (reference sequence). This CDR3 has 14 residues. Trimming removed 4 bases at V and 2 bases at J, with 11 bases between. CDR3 loop: CASSPGRDNTEAFF. The CDR3 region has the DNA TGTGCCAGCAGCCCTGGCAGGGATAACACTGAAGCTTTCTTT.

This chain connects TRBV4-3 to TRBJ2-3; D remains unclear. Germline CDR1 LGHNA, CDR2 YSLEER. Trimming took off 1 base at V and 3 bases at J, with 8 bases between the two ends. The CDR3 has 14 amino acids. The CDR3, as DNA: TGCGCCAGCAGCCAAGTTAGGGTAACAGATACGCAGTATTTT. Translated: CASSQVRVTDTQYF.

V usage is TRBV29-1 and J usage is TRBJ2-5; no firm D call. Per germline, CDR1 SQVTM and CDR2 ANQGSEA. V was shortened by 4 bases and J by 5 bases, with 11 bases between the two germline ends. The CDR3 runs to 12 residues. The DNA of the CDR3 is TGCAGCGTTGCGGATGGGGTGGAGACCCAGTACTTC. This sequence encodes CSVADGVETQYF.

This clonotype was picked up a small number of times. The V call is TRBV2, the J call TRBJ1-4; D is unclear. The CDR3 has 15 residues. Germline V gives CDR1 SNHLY, CDR2 FYNNEI. Trimming removed 4 bases from V and 3 bases from J, with 12 bases in between. CDR3 DNA: TGTGCCAGCAGTGTTGGGGTCGGGCCTAATGAAAAACTGTTTTTT. Translating it yields CASSVGVGPNEKLFF. Variable domain in full (rest from reference TRBV2 and TRBJ1-4): EPEVTQTPSHQVTQMGQEVILRCVPISNHLYFYWYRQILGQKVEFLVSFYNNEISEKSEIFDDQFSVERPDGSNFTLKIRSTKLEDSAMYFCASSVGVGPNEKLFFGSGTQLSVL.

The chain links TRBV9 to TRBJ1-4; D perhaps matches TRBD1 (5 bases). The CDR3 extends over 16 amino acids. Germline CDR1 is SGDLS and CDR2 is YYNGEE. V was cut by 4 bases and J by 0 bases, with 13 bases left in between. The CDR3 nucleotides read TGTGCCAGCAGCTTAACGGGGGTCGCAACTAATGAAAAACTGTTTTTT. Amino acid sequence: CASSLTGVATNEKLFF. The variable domain in full, with the rest retrieved from reference TRBV9 and TRBJ1-4, is DSGVTQTPKHLITATGQRVTLRCSPRSGDLSVYWYQQSLDQGLQFLIQYYNGEERAKGNILERFSAQQFPDLHSELNLSSLELGDSALYFCASSLTGVATNEKLFFGSGTQLSVL.

The chain couples TRBV6-2 or TRBV6-3 to TRBJ2-7; 9 positions match TRBD1. V lost 4 bases to trimming and J lost 5 bases; unmatched junction nucleotides: 12. Germline V gene lookup returns CDR1 MNHEY and CDR2 SVGEGT. The CDR3 is 16 amino acids. The CDR3 spells CASSLPPGQGSDEQYF. In DNA, the CDR3 is TGTGCCAGCAGTTTACCTCCGGGACAGGGAAGCGACGAGCAGTACTTC.

This clonotype was seen more than once but under ten times. The V call is TRBV20-1, the J call TRBJ2-5, with 8 nucleotides matching TRBD2. Per germline, CDR1 DFQATT and CDR2 SNEGSKA (reference sequence). Trimming took 0 bases from V and 4 from J; bases not matched to a gene: 4. This CDR3 is built from 14 residues. The CDR3 sequence: CSARDRGGLETQYF. CDR3 coding DNA: TGCAGTGCTAGAGATCGGGGGGGCTTAGAGACCCAGTACTTC.

The chain employs TRBV29-1 and TRBJ2-1; D not certain. CDR1 and CDR2 from the germline V gene are SQVTM and ANQGSEA. There are 13 residues in the CDR3. Trimming pared 0 bases from V and 4 bases from J, leaving 7 bases between. The CDR3 reads CSVEESQYNEQFF. CDR3 bases: TGCAGCGTTGAAGAGTCCCAATACAATGAGCAGTTCTTC.

There are a few counts of this clonotype. One end of the junction varies from germline; a read error may be responsible. The gene calls are TRBV7-9 and TRBJ2-1; TRBD2 matches at 9 bases. Looked up from germline, CDR1 is SEHNR and CDR2 is FQNEAQ (reference sequence). This CDR3 contains 17 residues. The CDR3 DNA is TGTGCCAGCAGCTACCCCATAGCGGGGGTCTCCGACAATGAGCAGTTCTTC. It specifies CASSYPIAGVSDNEQFF.

The table lists this clonotype with a few counts. This chain uses TRBV11-1 with TRBJ2-1; D may correspond to TRBD1 or TRBD2 (6 bases each). V was pared by 1 base and J by 8 bases, with 15 bases between. The CDR3 has 15 amino acids. Per the germline V gene, CDR1 is SGHAT and CDR2 is FQDESV (reference sequence). The CDR3 sequence: CASSLEGGSLDEQFF. As DNA, the CDR3 is TGTGCCAGCAGCTTAGAGGGGGGTTCTCTGGATGAGCAGTTCTTC.

This clonotype turned up a few times. V usage is TRBV6-1 and J usage is TRBJ2-3, with 8 bases aligning to TRBD1. The CDR3 is made up of 16 amino acids. Unmatched junction bases numbered 9, after V lost 4 bases and J lost 3 bases. Germline CDR1 reads MNHNS; CDR2 reads SASEGT. The CDR3 nucleotides read TGTGCCAGCAGTGTGAGGACAGGGCAAGGAACAGATACGCAGTATTTT. It specifies CASSVRTGQGTDTQYF.

The genes are TRBV3-1 and TRBJ2-3; D call uncertain. The germline gives CDR1 LGHDT, CDR2 YNNKEL (reference sequence). This CDR3 region has 17 residues. The V end lost 0 bases, the J end lost 1 base, and 14 bases lay between the germline ends. This chain's CDR3 is CASSQDHVGYGTDTQYF. CDR3 bases: TGTGCCAGCAGCCAAGATCACGTCGGGTACGGCACAGATACGCAGTATTTT.

The chain recombines TRBV4-1 with TRBJ2-7, with TRBD1 matching 8 bases. Per germline, CDR1 MGHRA and CDR2 YSYEKL. V was pared by 1 base and J by 2 bases, with 4 bases of the junction left unmatched. CDR3 length: 15 residues. For the CDR3, the DNA is TGCGCCAGCAGCCAAGTTAACAGGGGGGCCTACGAGCAGTACTTC. Protein product: CASSQVNRGAYEQYF.

There are a few counts of this clonotype. V gene TRBV7-2 combines with J gene TRBJ2-2, with 8 bases aligning to TRBD2. The CDR3 is made up of 14 amino acids. The ends lost 6 bases at V and 4 bases at J; junction bases unmatched: 4. Germline CDR1 reads SGHTA; CDR2 reads FQGNSA. CDR3 sequence (DNA): TGTGCCAGCAGTCGGACTAGCTTCACCGGGGAGCTGTTTTTT. Translated: CASSRTSFTGELFF.

This clonotype came up a few times. The chain combines TRBV20-1 with TRBJ2-7, with TRBD2 matching 9 bases. J gave up 1 base and V 5 bases, and 6 bases lay outside the gene matches. CDR3 length: 14 residues. Germline V gene lookup returns CDR1 DFQATT and CDR2 SNEGSKA (reference sequence). The CDR3 spells CSASQTSGSYEQYF. The DNA of the CDR3 is TGCAGTGCTTCCCAGACTAGCGGATCCTACGAGCAGTACTTC.

The J gene is TRBJ2-7, the V gene TRBV20-1, with 9 bases fitting TRBD1. Unmatched junction bases numbered 2, after V lost 3 bases and J lost 2 bases. Looked up from germline, CDR1 is DFQATT and CDR2 is SNEGSKA (reference sequence). CDR3 length: 13 amino acids. This CDR3 is CSARWTGAYEQYF. In DNA, the CDR3 is TGCAGTGCTAGGTGGACAGGGGCCTACGAGCAGTACTTC.

CDR3 residues: CASGLFDRAYEQYF. For the CDR3, the DNA is TGTGCTAGTGGTTTGTTCGACAGGGCCTACGAGCAGTACTTC. The chain combines TRBV12-5 with TRBJ2-7; 7 bases map to TRBD1. CDR3 length: 14 amino acids. V gave up 2 bases and J gave up 2 bases; unmatched junction bases: 3. Germline V gene lookup returns CDR1 LGHNT and CDR2 FRNRAP. Full variable domain (remainder filled in from reference TRBV12-5 and TRBJ2-7): DARVTQTPRHKVTEMGQEVTMRCQPILGHNTVFWYRQTMMQGLELLAYFRNRAPLDDSGMPKDRFSAEMPDATLATLKIQPSEPRDSAVYFCASGLFDRAYEQYFGPGTRLTVT.

V and J are TRBV18 and TRBJ1-3; D unresolved. There are 14 residues in the CDR3. The V gene lost 1 base and the J gene lost 0 bases, with 4 bases spanning the gap. In germline, CDR1 is KGHSH, CDR2 LQKENI. The CDR3 is CASSPLDSGNTIYF. The DNA of the CDR3 is TGTGCCAGCTCACCACTGGACTCTGGAAACACCATATATTTT.

The V call is TRBV20-1, the J call TRBJ2-7, with 7 positions matching TRBD1. CDR3 length: 15 amino acids. The germline V gene has CDR1 DFQATT and CDR2 SNEGSKA (reference sequence). The V and J ends lost 0 bases and 3 bases, in that order; junction bases with no gene match: 8. The CDR3 spells CSARDQTGYVYEQYF. The CDR3 nucleotides are TGCAGTGCTAGAGACCAGACAGGGTATGTCTACGAGCAGTACTTC.

This clonotype was picked up a small number of times. V gene TRBV5-1 combines with J gene TRBJ1-1, with D tentatively TRBD1 (5 bases). Per germline, CDR1 SGHRS and CDR2 YFSETQ. The CDR3 covers 14 residues. Trimming removed 2 bases at V and 1 base at J, with 9 bases between. The DNA for the CDR3 is TGCGCCAGCAGCTTATTACAGGAGAACACTGAAGCTTTCTTT. Amino acids: CASSLLQENTEAFF.

This clonotype was counted only a few times. The CDR3 nucleotides read TGTGCCAGCACCCCGGGGACGATGTCCTACGAGCAGTACTTC. Protein sequence: CASTPGTMSYEQYF. The gene calls are TRBV12-3 or TRBV12-4 and TRBJ2-7; D is possibly TRBD1 or TRBD2 (5 bases each). The CDR3 spans 14 residues. Trimming removed 7 bases at V and 1 base at J, with 14 bases between.

This chain connects TRBV6-1 to TRBJ2-2; 7 positions agree with TRBD1. Germline V gene data show CDR1 as MNHNS and CDR2 as SASEGT. The CDR3 consists of 18 residues. J gave up 7 bases and V 7 bases, and 21 bases lay outside the gene matches. This chain's CDR3 is CASTRSTANRGRGGELFF. The DNA for the CDR3 is TGTGCCAGCACAAGATCCACCGCCAACAGGGGAAGAGGCGGGGAGCTGTTTTTT.

This clonotype was recorded many times. The chain has TRBV13 and TRBJ2-5, with TRBD2 identical over 8 bases. V dropped 0 bases and J dropped 5; count of bases not matched to a gene: 11. Germline V CDR1 and CDR2: PRHDT, FYEKMQ (reference sequence). This CDR3 spans 17 amino acids. Here the CDR3 reads CASSLGAWTASGETQYF. CDR3 DNA: TGTGCCAGCAGCTTAGGCGCCTGGACGGCTAGCGGGGAGACCCAGTACTTC.

Remarks on this clonotype: A read error may produce the germline difference seen at one junction end. This sequence joins TRBV4-1 and TRBJ2-5; D might be TRBD2 (6 bases). The germline CDR1 and CDR2 sequences are MGHRA and YSYEKL. The CDR3 totals 17 residues. The CDR3 DNA sequence: TGCGCCTGCAGCCACACCCACGGGAGAGAGCCTGGAGAGACCCAGTACTTC. This translates into CACSHTHGREPGETQYF.

The chain carries TRBV29-1 and TRBJ2-1, with D perhaps matching TRBD1 (5 bases). The CDR3 has 14 residues. Germline V gene data show CDR1 as SQVTM and CDR2 as ANQGSEA. Trimming removed 6 bases at V and 2 bases at J, with 14 bases between. The CDR3 bases are TGCAGCGTGGGTCGGCAGGGAACCTACAATGAGCAGTTCTTC. Translation gives CSVGRQGTYNEQFF.

This clonotype was seen only a few times. V usage is TRBV6-6 and J usage is TRBJ1-3, with 10 nucleotides matching TRBD1. V was pared by 6 bases and J by 11 bases, with 16 bases of the junction left unmatched. The germline V gene encodes CDR1 MNHNY and CDR2 SVGAGI (reference sequence). The CDR3 covers 16 residues. This CDR3 reads CASSRSDRGLMTAIYF. The CDR3 region has the DNA TGTGCCAGCAGCCGAAGTGACAGGGGGCTAATGACCGCCATATATTTT.

There are a few counts of this clonotype. The rearrangement links TRBV7-2 to TRBJ2-7, with D possibly TRBD1 on 5 matching bases. This CDR3 region has 14 residues. Trimming left V 0 bases short and J 0 bases short, with 6 bases between. Germline lookup yields CDR1 SGHTA and CDR2 FQGNSA. The CDR3 loop is CASSLARDSYEQYF. The CDR3, as DNA: TGTGCCAGCAGCTTAGCCAGGGACTCCTACGAGCAGTACTTC.

This clonotype was picked up a small number of times. Its ends do not fully match the called genes, so a read error is possible. The gene calls are TRBV7-9 and TRBJ1-1; D unresolved. The CDR3 is 13 amino acids. Germline values: CDR1 SEHNR, CDR2 FQNEAQ (reference sequence). As DNA, the CDR3 is TGTGCCAGCAGTATGAGGATTAACACTGAAGTTTTCTTT. It translates to CASSMRINTEVFF. The full variable domain, in which reference TRBV7-9 and TRBJ1-1 provide the parts outside the CDR3, is DTGVSQNPRHKITKRGQNVTFRCDPISEHNRLYWYRQTLGQGPEFLTYFQNEAQLEKSRLLSDRFSAERPKGSFSTLEIQRTEQGDSAMYLCASSMRINTEVFFGQGTRLTVV.

This chain uses TRBV7-2 with TRBJ2-5, with TRBD2 matching over 9 bases. There are 17 residues in the CDR3. J gave up 3 bases and V 1 base, and 9 bases lay outside the gene matches. Germline V gene lookup returns CDR1 SGHTA and CDR2 FQGNSA. CDR3 sequence: CASSLGWTVAGEETQYF. In DNA, the CDR3 is TGTGCCAGCAGCTTAGGATGGACCGTAGCGGGAGAAGAGACCCAGTACTTC.

This chain links TRBV20-1 with TRBJ2-7; a weak D match, TRBD2 (6 bases). Trimming shortened V by 7 bases and J by 0 bases, and 7 bases separated the two germline ends. The CDR3 consists of 11 residues. The V gene's germline CDR1 is DFQATT and CDR2 SNEGSKA (reference sequence). For the CDR3, the DNA is TGCAGTGGGGGGGACTCCTACGAGCAGTACTTC. Translating gives CSGGDSYEQYF.

This clonotype was observed a few times. The rearrangement uses TRBV7-2 and TRBJ2-7, with D maybe TRBD2 (6 bases). There are 16 residues in the CDR3. Deletions cut 2 bases from V and 0 bases from J, with 14 bases between. Per the germline V gene, CDR1 is SGHTA and CDR2 is FQGNSA. The CDR3 bases are TGTGCCAGCAGCTTATCAACGGGGACTCTCTCCTACGAGCAGTACTTC. This translates into CASSLSTGTLSYEQYF.